A selection of T cell receptor beta chains follows, all from one sample in a study of cytomegalovirus exposure and HLA in healthy donors. Libraries were prepared by immunoSEQ multiplex PCR; TCRdb keeps only in-frame clonotypes and omits some of them. Of around 67,000 clones listed, approximately 58% were seen once; the top ten hold over 2.5%. The sample taken for sequencing was PBMCs. The receptors derive from a woman aged 45-59 years in good health and CMV-seronegative. The CDR3 runs from the conserved cysteine through the conserved F or W. A D gene is named only where the DNA matches it firmly. Clone size is given for some rows only: seen once, a few or many times, or a class if the clone is expanded.

cdr3_length: 13
clone_size: once
j_call: TRBJ2-1
d_call: .
v_call: TRBV9
cdr3_aa: CASSVGARAEQFF
cdr3_nt: TGTGCCAGCAGCGTAGGAGCCAGGGCGGAGCAGTTCTTC

cdr3_length: 11
clone_size: .
j_call: TRBJ2-3
d_call: TRBD1
v_call: TRBV15
cdr3_aa: CATSRQGPQYF
cdr3_nt: TGTGCCACCAGCCGACAGGGTCCGCAGTATTTT

cdr3_length: 13
clone_size: .
j_call: TRBJ2-5
d_call: .
v_call: TRBV7-2
cdr3_aa: CASSLNRAQTQYF
cdr3_nt: TGTGCCAGCAGCTTAAACAGGGCTCAGACCCAGTACTTC

cdr3_length: 17
clone_size: .
j_call: TRBJ1-1
d_call: TRBD1
v_call: TRBV27
cdr3_aa: CASSPLGGTGSNTEAFF
cdr3_nt: TGTGCCAGCAGTCCACTAGGGGGGACAGGGAGCAACACTGAAGCTTTCTTT

cdr3_length: 12
clone_size: .
j_call: TRBJ2-1
d_call: .
v_call: TRBV30
cdr3_aa: CAWRSAGGEQFF
cdr3_nt: TGTGCCTGGAGGTCAGCGGGTGGTGAGCAGTTCTTC

cdr3_length: 15
clone_size: .
j_call: TRBJ1-4
d_call: TRBD1
v_call: TRBV10-3
cdr3_aa: CATRGQGVNNEKLFF
cdr3_nt: TGTGCCACCAGGGGGCAGGGTGTCAATAATGAAAAACTGTTTTTT

cdr3_length: 13
clone_size: .
j_call: TRBJ1-3
d_call: .
v_call: TRBV7-3
cdr3_aa: CASSLLQGNTIYF
cdr3_nt: TGTGCCAGCAGCTTACTCCAGGGAAACACCATATATTTT

cdr3_length: 13
clone_size: .
j_call: TRBJ2-5
d_call: .
v_call: TRBV5-1
cdr3_aa: CASSRGSEETQYF
cdr3_nt: TGCGCCAGCAGCAGGGGCTCTGAAGAGACCCAGTACTTC

cdr3_length: 13
clone_size: medium-sized
j_call: TRBJ2-7
d_call: TRBD1
v_call: TRBV7-3
cdr3_aa: CASSLTGGDEQYF
cdr3_nt: TGTGCCAGCAGCCTAACAGGGGGCGACGAGCAGTACTTC

cdr3_length: 14
clone_size: few
j_call: TRBJ2-3
d_call: TRBD1
v_call: TRBV7-3
cdr3_aa: CASSPDRATDTQYF
cdr3_nt: TGTGCCAGCAGCCCCGACAGGGCCACAGATACGCAGTATTTT

cdr3_length: 14
clone_size: many
j_call: TRBJ2-7
d_call: TRBD2
v_call: TRBV5-1
cdr3_aa: CASSWDYPNYEQYF
cdr3_nt: TGCGCCAGCAGCTGGGACTATCCAAACTACGAGCAGTACTTC

cdr3_length: 11
clone_size: .
j_call: TRBJ2-7
d_call: .
v_call: TRBV10-3
cdr3_aa: CAISVSYEQYF
cdr3_nt: TGTGCCATCAGTGTTAGTTACGAGCAGTACTTC

cdr3_length: 14
clone_size: .
j_call: TRBJ1-1
d_call: TRBD1
v_call: TRBV30
cdr3_aa: CAWTSPRGRTEAFF
cdr3_nt: TGTGCCTGGACTTCCCCCAGGGGGCGTACTGAAGCTTTCTTT

cdr3_length: 20
clone_size: .
j_call: TRBJ1-4
d_call: TRBD1
v_call: TRBV28
cdr3_aa: CASSLALGTGRARGNEKLFF
cdr3_nt: TGTGCCAGCAGTTTAGCCCTAGGGACAGGTCGGGCTAGGGGTAATGAAAAACTGTTTTTT

cdr3_length: 15
clone_size: .
j_call: TRBJ2-1
d_call: TRBD2
v_call: TRBV9
cdr3_aa: CASSLGLAFYNEQFF
cdr3_nt: TGTGCCAGCAGCCTAGGACTAGCATTCTACAATGAGCAGTTCTTC

cdr3_length: 13
clone_size: .
j_call: TRBJ1-1
d_call: .
v_call: TRBV2
cdr3_aa: CASRGTLGTEAFF
cdr3_nt: TGTGCCAGCAGAGGGACATTGGGCACTGAAGCTTTCTTT

cdr3_length: 18
clone_size: .
j_call: TRBJ2-1
d_call: TRBD2
v_call: TRBV9
cdr3_aa: CASSPGTSGRASYNEQFF
cdr3_nt: TGTGCCAGCAGCCCAGGGACTAGCGGGAGGGCTTCCTACAATGAGCAGTTCTTC

cdr3_length: 14
clone_size: .
j_call: TRBJ1-1
d_call: .
v_call: TRBV7-2
cdr3_aa: CASSFRTGVSEAFF
cdr3_nt: TGTGCCAGCAGCTTCCGGACGGGAGTCTCTGAAGCTTTCTTT

cdr3_length: 15
clone_size: .
j_call: TRBJ1-5
d_call: TRBD1
v_call: TRBV5-5
cdr3_aa: CASSFTGGVNQPQHF
cdr3_nt: TGTGCCAGCAGCTTTACAGGGGGAGTCAATCAGCCCCAGCATTTT

cdr3_length: 15
clone_size: .
j_call: TRBJ2-1
d_call: .
v_call: TRBV6-5
cdr3_aa: CASTPGGSSYNEQFF
cdr3_nt: TGTGCCAGCACCCCTGGGGGGAGCTCCTACAATGAGCAGTTCTTC

cdr3_length: 16
clone_size: .
j_call: TRBJ2-1
d_call: TRBD2
v_call: TRBV11-3
cdr3_aa: CASSLQGLAGTNEQFF
cdr3_nt: TGTGCCAGCAGCCTACAGGGACTAGCGGGAACTAATGAGCAGTTCTTC

cdr3_length: 14
clone_size: many
j_call: TRBJ2-1
d_call: .
v_call: TRBV19
cdr3_aa: CASSSGTYGNEQFF
cdr3_nt: TGTGCCAGTAGTTCAGGGACTTACGGCAATGAGCAGTTCTTC

cdr3_length: 17
clone_size: .
j_call: TRBJ1-4
d_call: .
v_call: TRBV4-3
cdr3_aa: CASSQEWAQGAIGKLFF
cdr3_nt: TGCGCCAGCAGCCAAGAGTGGGCACAGGGAGCGATTGGAAAACTGTTTTTT

cdr3_length: 16
clone_size: .
j_call: TRBJ2-2
d_call: TRBD2
v_call: TRBV5-4
cdr3_aa: CASSGGDTGVTGELFF
cdr3_nt: TGTGCCAGCAGTGGGGGGGATACGGGGGTCACCGGGGAGCTGTTTTTT

cdr3_length: 15
clone_size: .
j_call: TRBJ1-5
d_call: TRBD1
v_call: TRBV15
cdr3_aa: CATSRRGQSNQPQHF
cdr3_nt: TGTGCCACCAGCAGGAGGGGACAGAGCAATCAGCCCCAGCATTTT

cdr3_length: 14
clone_size: .
j_call: TRBJ1-4
d_call: .
v_call: TRBV7-9
cdr3_aa: CASSLGRETARVFF
cdr3_nt: TGTGCCAGCAGCTTAGGGAGGGAGACAGCGCGGGTGTTTTTT

cdr3_length: 16
clone_size: few
j_call: TRBJ1-3
d_call: .
v_call: TRBV6-5
cdr3_aa: CASSYSISNSGNTIYF
cdr3_nt: TGTGCCAGCAGTTATTCTATTTCTAACTCTGGAAACACCATATATTTT

cdr3_length: 13
clone_size: .
j_call: TRBJ1-5
d_call: .
v_call: TRBV5-5
cdr3_aa: CASSGQINQPQHF
cdr3_nt: TGTGCCAGCAGCGGACAGATCAATCAGCCCCAGCATTTT

cdr3_length: 13
clone_size: .
j_call: TRBJ1-1
d_call: .
v_call: TRBV5-4
cdr3_aa: CASSPRGLAEAFF
cdr3_nt: TGTGCCAGCAGTCCCAGGGGTTTGGCTGAAGCTTTCTTT